This T cell receptor (beta chain) was sequenced in a study of shared clonotypes between healthy human individuals. Study-level points and caveats: Sampling was confined to blood; repertoires within tissues likely differ. The study's rarefaction showed incomplete sorted-subset sequencing despite large depth.

For this clone: Antigen unknown.

Several immunoSEQ 96-well plates shared each subset's DNA, each plate a replicate. Clones were read by immunoSEQ multiplex PCR, and TCRdb kept only the in-frame ones, dropping some. The sample holds roughly 2 million clones, around 95% seen once. The V end was cut by 7 bases, the J end by 1 base, with 11 bases between. The CDR3 has 13 amino acids. The germline CDR1 and CDR2 sequences are MNHEY and SVGAGI. The sequencing sample was made of naive CD4+ T cells sorted from blood. As for subset: CD45RA+ positively selected. The receptor comes from a man in his late teens or twenties in good health. V gene TRBV6-5 combines with J gene TRBJ2-7; D is ambiguous. As DNA, the CDR3 is TGTGCCAGCACTAGGACGGGTTCCTACGAGCAGTACTTC. The encoded protein is CASTRTGSYEQYF.